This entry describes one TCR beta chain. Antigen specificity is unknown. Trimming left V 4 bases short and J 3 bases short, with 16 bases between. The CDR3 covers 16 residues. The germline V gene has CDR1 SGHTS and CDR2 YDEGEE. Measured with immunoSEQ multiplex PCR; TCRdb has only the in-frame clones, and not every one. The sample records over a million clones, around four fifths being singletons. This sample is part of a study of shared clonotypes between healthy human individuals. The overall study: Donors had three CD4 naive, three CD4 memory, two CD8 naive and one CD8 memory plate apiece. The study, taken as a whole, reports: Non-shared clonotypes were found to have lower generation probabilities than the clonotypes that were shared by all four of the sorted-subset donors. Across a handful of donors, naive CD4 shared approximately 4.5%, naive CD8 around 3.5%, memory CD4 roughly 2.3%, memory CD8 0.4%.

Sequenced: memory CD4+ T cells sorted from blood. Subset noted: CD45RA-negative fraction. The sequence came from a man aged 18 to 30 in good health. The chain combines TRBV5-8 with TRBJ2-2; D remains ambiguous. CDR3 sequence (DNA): TGTGCCAGCAGCATATATCGTGGGGTTGACACCGGGGAGCTGTTTTTT. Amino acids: CASSIYRGVDTGELFF.